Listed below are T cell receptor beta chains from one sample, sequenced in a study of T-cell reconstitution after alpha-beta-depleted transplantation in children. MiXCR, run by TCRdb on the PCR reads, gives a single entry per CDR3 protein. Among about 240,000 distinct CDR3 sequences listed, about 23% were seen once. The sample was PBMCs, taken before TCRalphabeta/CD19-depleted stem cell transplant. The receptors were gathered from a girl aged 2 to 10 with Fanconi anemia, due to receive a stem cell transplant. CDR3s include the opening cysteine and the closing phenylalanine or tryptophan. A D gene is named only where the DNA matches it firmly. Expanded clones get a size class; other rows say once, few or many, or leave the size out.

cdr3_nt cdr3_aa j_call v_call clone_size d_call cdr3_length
TGTGCCAGCAGTTTAGGACAGCAGCAGTTCTTC CASSLGQQQFF TRBJ2-1 TRBV12-3/TRBV12-4 many NA 11
TGCAGCGTTCGCGAGGAGGGGAGGCCGTCCTACGAGCAGTACTTC CSVREEGRPSYEQYF TRBJ2-7 TRBV29-1 few NA 15
TGCAGCGGACAGTTGCGCTACGAGCAGTACTTC CSGQLRYEQYF TRBJ2-7 TRBV29-1 many NA 11
TGCAGCGTCTCTTTGACAGGGTACTATGGCTACACCTTC CSVSLTGYYGYTF TRBJ1-2 TRBV29-1 few TRBD1 13
TGCAGCGTTATAGGGGGATCAACCTATGGCTACACCTTC CSVIGGSTYGYTF TRBJ1-2 TRBV29-1 many NA 13
TGCAGCGTTGATGCTGGACGGGGCAATGAGCAGTTCTTC CSVDAGRGNEQFF TRBJ2-1 TRBV29-1 NA NA 13
TGTGCCAGCAGCAGAGAAGCCAAAAACATTCAGTACTTC CASSREAKNIQYF TRBJ2-4 TRBV7-2 few NA 13
TGTGCCAGCAGCGGCCCCTCTCAGGAGACCCAGTACTTC CASSGPSQETQYF TRBJ2-5 TRBV7-6 many NA 13
TGTGCCAGCGGACCGGGACTAGCCTACGAGCAGTACTTC CASGPGLAYEQYF TRBJ2-7 TRBV2 NA TRBD2 13
TGTGCCAGCAGCTTCCTAGCGGGAACAGATACGCAGTATTTT CASSFLAGTDTQYF TRBJ2-3 TRBV7-2 many TRBD2 14
TGCAGCGCGACAGGGATAGAGGAGACCCAGTACTTC CSATGIEETQYF TRBJ2-5 TRBV29-1 many TRBD1 12
TGTGCCACCAGCAGAGGTGCGGGGACGGTTTGGAATCAGCCCCAGCATTTT CATSRGAGTVWNQPQHF TRBJ1-5 TRBV15 once NA 17
TGTGCCAGCAGTGACAGGTTACGAGCTTTCTTT CASSDRLRAFF TRBJ1-1 TRBV12-3/TRBV12-4 many NA 11
TGTGCCTGTCGAATTGGCCCCTCATCCTACAATGAGCAGTTCTTC CACRIGPSSYNEQFF TRBJ2-1 TRBV30 NA NA 15
TGTGCCAGCAGCTTGAAGGGTTTCGGCTCCTACGAGCAGTACTTC CASSLKGFGSYEQYF TRBJ2-7 TRBV7-2 NA NA 15
TGCGCCAGCACGTACTCCGTCTACAATGAGCAGTTCTTC CASTYSVYNEQFF TRBJ2-1 TRBV23-1 NA NA 13
TGTGCCAGCAGCCAATGGGGACAGGGAACAGATACGCAGTATTTT CASSQWGQGTDTQYF TRBJ2-3 TRBV3-1 NA TRBD1 15
TGTGCCAGCAGTACGGGGGTCGGGACCCAGTACTTC CASSTGVGTQYF TRBJ2-5 TRBV12-3/TRBV12-4 many NA 12